Here is one T cell receptor beta chain with its context. This entry comes from a study of blood T cell repertoires in COVID-19. Study information: Collection of acute and convalescent COVID-19 samples took place in the United States, Italy and Spain.

Per the original methods: It was from reference gene primer amplification that nucleated cell counts were estimated. The protocol was immunoSEQ multiplex PCR, while the TCRdb copy is restricted to in-frame clones and leaves out a portion. The V and J calls and clone size were taken over from that table, and D and trimming were inferred from the DNA. Here the sample spans about 47,000 clones, around 79% being singletons. The sequencing input was peripheral blood. The TCR sequence derives from a woman aged 60-75 years with acute or convalescent COVID-19.

This chain's CDR3 is CASSELTGGLYTEAFF. CDR3 nucleotides: TGTGCCAGCAGCGAACTGACAGGGGGTCTGTACACTGAAGCTTTCTTT. This rearrangement joins TRBV5-6 to TRBJ1-1, with 9 bases fitting TRBD1. This CDR3 spans 16 amino acids. V shed 4 bases and J 3 bases; nucleotides not matched to a gene: 10. Germline V gene lookup returns CDR1 SGHDT and CDR2 YYEEEE.